This T cell receptor beta chain was sequenced for a study of OX40 agonist ivuxolimab in advanced cancers. Study-level background: Partial responses were achieved by three patients: one hepatocellular carcinoma, two cutaneous melanoma.

Some clones are missing from TCRdb's copy, which holds only in-frame ones; the method was immunoSEQ multiplex PCR. The sample consists of 35,000 to 50,000 clones, approximately 92% of them appearing once. This clone was recorded only once. The origin of this receptor is an adult with an advanced solid tumor such as melanoma, head and neck, liver or kidney cancer. Material: CD4+ or CD8+ T cells sorted from blood, obtained in a trial of the OX40 agonist ivuxolimab.

In DNA form, the CDR3 reads TGTGCCAGCAGTTCCGCCGCTGGGGTTCAGCCCCAGCATTTT. Translating gives CASSSAAGVQPQHF. This chain connects TRBV6-5 to TRBJ1-5; D gene uncertain. The CDR3 has 14 residues. Germline V gene sequence: CDR1 MNHEY, CDR2 SVGAGI. Trimming cost V 4 bases and J 6 bases, with 13 bases left between them.